This entry lists 25 T cell receptor beta chains sequenced from one sample in a study of T cell repertoires in cytomegalovirus infection. These receptors have no identified antigens. TCRdb reprocessed the reads via MiXCR and lists one record per CDR3 protein. The data show 650,000 to 900,000 distinct CDR3 sequences, about 31% seen once. The sample consisted of cultured CD8+ T cells from PBMCs, taken from culture after CMV antigen stimulation. These receptors were obtained from a human donor in good health (CMV status not recorded). Some clones in this sample may be carry-over from other donors' samples.

This clonotype showed up just a few times. The chain combines TRBV9 with TRBJ2-3; the match to TRBD2 covers 8 bases. Germline V gives CDR1 SGDLS, CDR2 YYNGEE. The J segment lost 4 bases and the V segment lost 0 bases, leaving 4 bases of the junction unmatched. The CDR3 length is 15 residues. CDR3 coding DNA: TGTGCCAGCAGCGTAGGAAGCGGGGGCCCAGATACGCAGTATTTT. Its translation is CASSVGSGGPDTQYF.

The sample holds a few counts of this clonotype. The chain links TRBV19 to TRBJ1-5; 10 nucleotides line up with TRBD1. Trimming at V came to 8 bases and at J to 4 bases, leaving 8 bases not matched to a gene. This CDR3 has 15 amino acids. CDR1 is LNHDA, CDR2 SQIVND, per germline (reference sequence). CDR3 nucleotide sequence: TGTGCCAGTCGAGTCGGACAGGGGGGGAATCAGCCCCAGCATTTT. Residues: CASRVGQGGNQPQHF.

This clonotype was detected ten times or more. The J gene is TRBJ1-2, the V gene TRBV20-1; D possibly corresponds to TRBD1 (5 bases). Germline loops: CDR1 DFQATT, CDR2 SNEGSKA (reference sequence). The CDR3 has 14 amino acids. The V end was cut by 6 bases, the J end by 0 bases, with 14 bases between. The CDR3 nucleotides are TGCAGTGCGGGACCGCACGCGTCTAACTATGGCTACACCTTC. Encoded protein: CSAGPHASNYGYTF.

The V gene is TRBV5-6, the J gene TRBJ1-1; no clear D gene. The V and J ends lost 0 bases and 3 bases respectively, with 18 bases between them. The CDR3 sequence is 17 residues long. Germline CDR1 SGHDT, CDR2 YYEEEE. CDR3 coding DNA: TGTGCCAGCAGCTTGGATCATAGGGTGGAGGAGGACACTGAAGCTTTCTTT. Amino acid sequence: CASSLDHRVEEDTEAFF.

This clonotype was seen a handful of times. The gene calls are TRBV4-1 and TRBJ1-5; 7 bases map to TRBD1. The CDR3 covers 16 residues. The junction had 5 bases not matched to a gene; V was cut back by 0 bases and J by 3 bases. The germline CDR1 and CDR2 sequences are MGHRA and YSYEKL. CDR3 sequence: CASSQDGTAFNQPQHF. The CDR3 nucleotides read TGCGCCAGCAGCCAAGATGGGACAGCTTTCAATCAGCCCCAGCATTTT.

This clonotype was recorded at least ten times. The rearrangement links TRBV7-2 to TRBJ1-5, with D possibly matching TRBD1 (5 bases). Looked up from germline, CDR1 is SGHTA and CDR2 is FQGNSA. V lost 1 base and J lost 1, with 11 bases in between. CDR3 length: 16 residues. This CDR3 reads CASSLGMGLSNQPQHF. The CDR3 bases are TGTGCCAGCAGCTTAGGTATGGGGCTGAGCAATCAGCCCCAGCATTTT.

This clonotype was counted only a few times. V gene TRBV9 combines with J gene TRBJ1-3; TRBD1 matches 7 bases. CDR1 is SGDLS, CDR2 YYNGEE, per germline. V shed 7 bases and J 0 bases; nucleotides not matched to a gene: 4. The CDR3 length is 14 residues. CDR3 DNA sequence: TGTGCCAGCGGAGGACAGGACTCTGGAAACACCATATATTTT. Encoded protein: CASGGQDSGNTIYF.

In DNA, the CDR3 is TGTGCCAGCAGCCACGAAGCGGGGAGATTCGTCGATACGCAGTATTTT. This codes for CASSHEAGRFVDTQYF. The chain couples TRBV7-8 to TRBJ2-3, with TRBD2 matching 7 bases. CDR1 and CDR2 from the germline V gene are SGHVS and FQNEAQ. The V segment lost 5 bases and the J segment 6 bases; nucleotides outside the gene matches: 14. This CDR3 is 16 amino acids long.

This clonotype was detected a few times. CDR3 residues: CASSYDRDRVNEQFF. The CDR3 coding sequence is TGTGCCAGCAGCTACGACCGGGACAGGGTCAATGAGCAGTTCTTC. This rearrangement joins TRBV7-9 to TRBJ2-1, with TRBD1 matching 9 bases. From germline, CDR1 is SEHNR and CDR2 FQNEAQ (reference sequence). This CDR3 is 15 amino acids long. V shed 4 bases, J shed 6 bases, and the junction held 7 bases outside the gene matches.

This clonotype has a count of ten or more. The chain carries TRBV7-9 and TRBJ1-2; TRBD1 matches at 11 bases. V trimming: 6 bases; J trimming: 1 base; junction bases outside the gene matches: 10. There are 17 residues in the CDR3. CDR1 is SEHNR and CDR2 is FQNEAQ in the germline V gene (reference sequence). The CDR3: CASRSGTGGIFNYGYTF. CDR3 DNA sequence: TGTGCCAGCAGATCCGGGACAGGGGGGATTTTTAACTATGGCTACACCTTC. The entire variable domain, with the rest obtained from reference TRBV7-9 and TRBJ1-2, is as follows: DTGVSQNPRHKITKRGQNVTFRCDPISEHNRLYWYRQTLGQGPEFLTYFQNEAQLEKSRLLSDRFSAERPKGSFSTLEIQRTEQGDSAMYLCASRSGTGGIFNYGYTFGSGTRLTVV.

This clonotype was recorded a few times. This sequence joins TRBV27 and TRBJ1-5; no definite D call. V was trimmed by 2 bases and J by 6 bases, leaving 11 bases between them. Germline V gene lookup returns CDR1 MNHEY and CDR2 SMNVEV (reference sequence). This CDR3 spans 14 amino acids. The CDR3 sequence is CASSLNAASQPQHF. The CDR3 DNA reads as TGTGCCAGCAGTTTAAACGCGGCAAGTCAGCCCCAGCATTTT.

The chain carries TRBV6-5 and TRBJ2-3, with TRBD2 identical over 11 bases. Per the germline V gene, CDR1 is MNHEY and CDR2 is SVGAGI. V gave up 7 bases and J gave up 3 bases; unmatched junction bases: 12. The CDR3 is 17 residues long. CDR3 loop: CASTPKSLAGGTDTQYF. The CDR3 bases are TGTGCCAGCACTCCTAAGTCTCTAGCGGGGGGTACAGATACGCAGTATTTT.

The J gene is TRBJ2-1, the V gene TRBV20-1, with D maybe TRBD2 (6 bases). V was trimmed by 0 bases and J by 1 base, leaving 13 bases between them. The CDR3 has 16 amino acids. Germline assignment: CDR1 DFQATT and CDR2 SNEGSKA (reference sequence). CDR3 protein: CSARDTAGPSYNEQFF. The CDR3 coding sequence is TGCAGTGCTAGAGATACGGCGGGGCCGTCCTACAATGAGCAGTTCTTC.

This clonotype was seen at least ten times. V and J are TRBV7-6 and TRBJ2-2; TRBD2 might be the D (5 bases). Germline lookup yields CDR1 SGHVS and CDR2 FNYEAQ. The V end was cut by 7 bases, the J end by 6 bases, with 18 bases between. The CDR3 contains 15 residues. CDR3 in amino acids: CASTLTSGFPGELFF. The CDR3 DNA reads as TGTGCCAGCACCCTCACGTCGGGATTTCCCGGGGAGCTGTTTTTT.

The CDR3 region has the DNA TGTGCCAGCAGTTTATCCGGGACCGATGAGCAGTTCTTC. It codes for CASSLSGTDEQFF. The J gene is TRBJ2-1, the V gene TRBV12-3 or TRBV12-4; D possibly uses TRBD1 or TRBD2 (5 bases each). V was clipped by 2 bases and J by 8 bases, with 10 bases between them. The length of the CDR3 is 13 residues.

The DNA of the CDR3 is TGTGCCAGCAGTTACTCCTCGTTAGCGGGGGCCAGCTCCTACGAGCAGTACGTC. Translation: CASSYSSLAGASSYEQYV. This chain connects TRBV6-2 or TRBV6-3 to TRBJ2-7, with TRBD2 matching 9 bases. The germline V gene has CDR1 MNHEY and CDR2 SVGEGT. This CDR3 is 18 amino acids long. After removal of 0 bases from V and 0 bases from J, the junction contained 9 bases not matched to a gene.

J is TRBJ2-3 and V is TRBV6-5; maybe TRBD2 (6 bases). Germline V gene lookup returns CDR1 MNHEY and CDR2 SVGAGI. The V end lost 6 bases, the J end lost 7 bases, and 14 bases lay between the germline ends. This CDR3 comprises 13 residues. The CDR3 here is CASSGPGSYTQYF. For the CDR3, the DNA is TGTGCCAGCAGCGGACCCGGGAGCTATACGCAGTATTTT.

The rearrangement uses TRBV20-1 and TRBJ1-2; 7 positions agree with TRBD1. There are 14 residues in the CDR3. J gave up 4 bases and V 5 bases, and 10 bases lay outside the gene matches. Germline CDR1 DFQATT, CDR2 SNEGSKA (reference sequence). CDR3: CSALAQTGSYGYTF. The CDR3 DNA sequence: TGCAGTGCTTTAGCCCAGACAGGGAGCTATGGCTACACCTTC.

The chain uses TRBV24-1 and TRBJ2-5; a possible D gene is TRBD2 (5 bases). This CDR3 has 15 residues. V lost 5 bases and J lost 2, with 14 bases in between. CDR1 KGHDR and CDR2 SFDVKD come from the germline V gene. CDR3 DNA: TGTGCCACCAGTGGACTATACGAAGAGCAAGAGACCCAGTACTTC. Its translation is CATSGLYEEQETQYF.

The chain is built from TRBV5-5 and TRBJ1-1, with TRBD1 matching 8 bases. V lost 0 bases, J lost 7 bases, and 11 bases stayed unmatched. There are 16 residues in the CDR3. CDR1 SGHKS and CDR2 YYEKEE come from the germline V gene (reference sequence). This chain's CDR3 is CASSLVGPGGVDEAFF. CDR3 DNA sequence: TGTGCCAGCAGCTTGGTGGGGCCAGGGGGCGTGGATGAAGCTTTCTTT.

The V gene is TRBV25-1, the J gene TRBJ2-1; D not certain. This CDR3 contains 13 residues. Germline CDR1 and CDR2: MGHDK and SYGVNS. V was clipped by 3 bases and J by 4 bases, with 7 bases between them. This CDR3 is CASSDGFYNEQFF. For the CDR3, the DNA is TGTGCCAGCAGTGACGGATTTTACAATGAGCAGTTCTTC. Supplemented by reference TRBV25-1 and TRBJ2-1, the full variable domain reads EADIYQTPRYLVIGTGKKITLECSQTMGHDKMYWYQQDPGMELHLIHYSYGVNSTEKGDLSSESTVSRIRTEHFPLTLESARPSHTSQYLCASSDGFYNEQFFGPGTRLTVL.

There are many counts of this clonotype. The chain joins TRBV12-3 or TRBV12-4 to TRBJ2-2, with D perhaps matching TRBD1 or TRBD2 (5 bases each). CDR3 length: 13 amino acids. The V and J ends lost 5 bases and 5 bases respectively, with 9 bases between them. For the CDR3, the DNA is TGTGCCAGCAGTCCCGGGGCGACCGGGGAGCTGTTTTTT. Protein sequence: CASSPGATGELFF.

The rearrangement links TRBV6-6 to TRBJ2-7; TRBD1 matches at 7 bases. The CDR3 has 15 amino acids. The junction had 4 bases not matched to a gene; V was cut back by 2 bases and J by 0 bases. The germline V gene encodes CDR1 MNHNY and CDR2 SVGAGI (reference sequence). This chain's CDR3 is CASSYDRVLSYEQYF. CDR3 DNA: TGTGCCAGCAGTTACGACAGGGTTCTCTCCTACGAGCAGTACTTC.

This clonotype was recorded many times. The V call is TRBV7-9, the J call TRBJ1-5; D is unresolved. The CDR3 is 13 residues long. Germline V CDR1 and CDR2: SEHNR, FQNEAQ (reference sequence). Trimming removed 5 bases from V and 2 bases from J, with 7 bases in between. The CDR3 loop reads CASSPVGNQPQHF. The CDR3 bases are TGTGCCAGCAGCCCGGTTGGCAATCAGCCCCAGCATTTT.

In nucleotides, the CDR3 is TGTGCCAGCAGCCAAGGGTTATTGGGGGGGGTCACTGAAGCTTTCTTT. Protein: CASSQGLLGGVTEAFF. The chain links TRBV3-1 to TRBJ1-1, with D tentatively TRBD1 (5 bases). Trimming took 1 base from V and 4 from J, leaving 16 bases between them. Germline V gene lookup returns CDR1 LGHDT and CDR2 YNNKEL (reference sequence). There are 16 residues in the CDR3.